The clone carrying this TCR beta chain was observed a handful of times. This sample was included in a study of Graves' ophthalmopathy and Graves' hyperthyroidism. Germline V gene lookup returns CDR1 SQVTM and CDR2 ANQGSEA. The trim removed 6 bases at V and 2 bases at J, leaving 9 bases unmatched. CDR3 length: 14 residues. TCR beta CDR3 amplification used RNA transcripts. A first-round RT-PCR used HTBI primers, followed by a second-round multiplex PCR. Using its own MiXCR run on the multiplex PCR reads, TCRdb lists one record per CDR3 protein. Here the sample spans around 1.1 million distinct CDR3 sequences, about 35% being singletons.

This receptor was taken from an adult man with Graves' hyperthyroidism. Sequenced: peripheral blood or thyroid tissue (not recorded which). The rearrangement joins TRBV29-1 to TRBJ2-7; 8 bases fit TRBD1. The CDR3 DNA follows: TGCAGCGTGAGGCCCGGGACAGGCACCTACGAGCAGTACTTC. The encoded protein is CSVRPGTGTYEQYF.